Presented here are 13 T cell receptor beta chains from one specimen sequenced in a study of T-cell reconstitution after alpha-beta-depleted transplantation in children. Unique molecular identifiers featured in how the TCRbeta library was prepared. MiXCR, run by TCRdb on the PCR reads, gives a single entry per CDR3 protein. In the table there are about 400,000 distinct CDR3 sequences, roughly 21% of which are singletons. The material was PBMCs from the stem cell graft donor, obtained from the stem cell graft. These receptors came from a human donor who donated a stem cell graft to a child with acute myeloid leukemia.

The chain joins TRBV6-5 to TRBJ2-5; a weak D match, TRBD2 (5 bases). The length of the CDR3 is 16 residues. Between the trimmed V and J ends, which lost 0 bases and 4 bases, there was a span of 15 bases. Germline CDR1 MNHEY, CDR2 SVGAGI. The CDR3 nucleotides are TGTGCCAGCAGTTACTCGTATTCGGGATGGGGAGAGACCCAGTACTTC. Translation gives CASSYSYSGWGETQYF.

There are a few counts of this clonotype. Because the CDR3's place on the DNA is in doubt, the DNA is left out and the CDR3 is given as listed by TCRdb. The V gene is TRBV4-3, the J gene TRBJ2-1; no DNA check was done on the table's D call, TRBD2. The CDR3 has 12 amino acids, counting both end residues. CDR1 is LGHNA and CDR2 is YSLEER in the germline V gene. CDR3 amino acids: CASSQGWASGTF.

The V gene is TRBV5-5, the J gene TRBJ2-1; D is undetermined. V was shortened by 4 bases and J by 1 base, with 12 bases between the two germline ends. Germline V gene lookup returns CDR1 SGHKS and CDR2 YYEKEE (reference sequence). The CDR3 runs to 15 residues. The CDR3 spells CASSRPRESYNEQFF. In DNA form, the CDR3 reads TGTGCCAGCAGCCGACCTAGGGAATCCTACAATGAGCAGTTCTTC.

Many counts were recorded for this clonotype. The CDR3 sequence: CSVEWQSPGELFF. CDR3 coding DNA: TGCAGCGTTGAATGGCAGTCTCCCGGGGAGCTGTTTTTT. The chain combines TRBV29-1 with TRBJ2-2; D gene unclear. Germline CDR1 SQVTM, CDR2 ANQGSEA. This CDR3 comprises 13 residues. The germline V and J ends were trimmed by 2 bases and 6 bases, with 10 bases remaining between them.

This clonotype has just a few counts. The rearrangement joins TRBV6-5 to TRBJ2-3; 10 bases fit TRBD1. Losses at the gene ends were 0 bases for V and 8 bases for J; bases not matched to a gene: 11. Germline loops: CDR1 MNHEY, CDR2 SVGAGI. This CDR3 comprises 17 residues. CDR3 DNA: TGTGCCAGCAGTTACTCGAGTATGGGGACAGGGGACGGTACGCAGTATTTT. This codes for CASSYSSMGTGDGTQYF.

Many counts were recorded for this clonotype. DNA of the CDR3: TGCAGTGCTAGTACAGGGCTAGCGCACCCCACAGATACGCAGTATTTT. This gives the protein CSASTGLAHPTDTQYF. This chain joins TRBV20-1 and TRBJ2-3; D tentatively reads TRBD1 or TRBD2 (6 bases each). Germline CDR1 and CDR2: DFQATT and SNEGSKA (reference sequence). This CDR3 comprises 16 residues. The V end lost 3 bases, the J end lost 2 bases, and 18 bases lay between the germline ends.

A few counts support this clonotype. The V gene is TRBV5-5, the J gene TRBJ2-3; no clear D gene. The CDR3 is made up of 14 amino acids. Trimming pared 0 bases from V and 5 bases from J, leaving 10 bases between. CDR1 is SGHKS and CDR2 is YYEKEE in the germline V gene (reference sequence). This CDR3 reads CASSLADWVDTQYF. CDR3 nucleotides: TGTGCCAGCAGCTTGGCCGACTGGGTAGATACGCAGTATTTT.

This clonotype has more than one count but fewer than ten. This chain connects TRBV27 to TRBJ2-1, with TRBD2 matching over 7 bases. This CDR3 is built from 18 residues. Germline CDR1 MNHEY, CDR2 SMNVEV (reference sequence). V shed 7 bases and J 2 bases; nucleotides not matched to a gene: 17. CDR3 sequence (DNA): TGTGCCAGCACCCCCCGAATTTATGTGGGAGGGACCTACAATGAGCAGTTCTTC. Residues: CASTPRIYVGGTYNEQFF.

The chain uses TRBV18 and TRBJ2-3, with 13 positions matching TRBD2. This CDR3 spans 15 amino acids. The junction had 9 bases not matched to a gene; V was cut back by 11 bases and J by 4 bases. CDR1 and CDR2 from the germline V gene are KGHSH and LQKENI. DNA for the CDR3: TGTGCCGCACGGACTAGCGGGAGTATGGCAGATACGCAGTATTTT. Protein: CAARTSGSMADTQYF.

This clonotype has a count of ten or more. CDR3 sequence (DNA): TGTGCCAGCAGCTTCGACAGTGAAGCTTTCTTT. Its protein product is CASSFDSEAFF. The chain has TRBV7-9 and TRBJ1-1, with a weak D call TRBD1 (5 bases). The CDR3 is 11 amino acids. CDR1 SEHNR and CDR2 FQNEAQ come from the germline V gene (reference sequence). Trimming left V 3 bases short and J 7 bases short, with 6 bases between.

This clonotype came up a few times. The chain recombines TRBV12-3 or TRBV12-4 with TRBJ1-5; D ambiguous. This CDR3 has 14 residues. Trimming removed 4 bases at V and 5 bases at J, with 12 bases between. CDR3 sequence (DNA): TGTGCCAGCAGTTCTTCCCTCCAGCATCAGCCCCAGCATTTT. Amino acid sequence: CASSSSLQHQPQHF.

This clonotype was seen ten or more times. The gene calls are TRBV20-1 and TRBJ1-1; D unresolved. From germline, CDR1 is DFQATT and CDR2 SNEGSKA (reference sequence). The CDR3 consists of 15 residues. The ends were cut back, 0 bases at V and 0 bases at J, with 11 bases in the middle. DNA for the CDR3: TGCAGTGCTAGAGATGGCGTTCCCATGAACACTGAAGCTTTCTTT. Its protein product is CSARDGVPMNTEAFF.

CDR3 in DNA: TGTGCCAGCAGCGCCTCCTCGGGCCCCTACGAGCAGTACTTC. This translates into CASSASSGPYEQYF. The chain combines TRBV9 with TRBJ2-7; D is unclear. Looked up from germline, CDR1 is SGDLS and CDR2 is YYNGEE. The CDR3 spans 14 residues. V gave up 3 bases and J gave up 2 bases, with 12 bases separating them.